Listed below are T cell receptor beta chains from one sample, sequenced in a study of blood T cell repertoires in COVID-19. Profiled with immunoSEQ multiplex PCR; TCRdb holds only in-frame clones, not every one. Of about 240,000 clones in the sample, roughly 87% were seen once. Sequenced material: peripheral blood. The receptors derive from a man aged 55-75 years who had recovered from COVID-19. Both conserved end residues are part of each CDR3. A D gene is named only where the DNA matches it firmly. Size values are once, few and many counts, or a class for expanded clones, and some rows have none.

NA,TRBJ1-5,TRBV5-1,NA,CASREEANQPQHF,TGCGCCAGCAGGGAGGAAGCGAATCAGCCCCAGCATTTT
once,TRBJ1-2,TRBV19,NA,CASSPRANPGGYGYTF,TGTGCCAGTAGTCCCCGGGCCAACCCCGGAGGATATGGCTACACCTTC
NA,TRBJ2-2,TRBV12-3/TRBV12-4,NA,CASSLYGELFF,TGTGCCAGCAGTTTATACGGGGAGCTGTTTTTT
NA,TRBJ1-2,TRBV6-5,NA,CASSHPPDRTYGYTF,TGTGCCAGCAGCCACCCCCCCGACAGAACTTATGGCTACACCTTC
NA,TRBJ1-6,TRBV6-5,TRBD1,CASSRGPNSPLHF,TGTGCCAGCAGTAGGGGGCCTAATTCACCCCTCCACTTT
NA,TRBJ2-1,TRBV7-8,NA,CASSLAGAPNEQFF,TGTGCCAGCAGCTTAGCAGGGGCTCCCAATGAGCAGTTCTTC
NA,TRBJ1-3,TRBV10-3,NA,CAISENLGNTIYF,TGTGCCATCAGTGAGAACTTAGGAAACACCATATATTTT
NA,TRBJ1-1,TRBV6-5,NA,CASSYSIGTQNTEAFF,TGTGCCAGCAGTTACTCGATCGGGACACAGAACACTGAAGCTTTCTTT
few,TRBJ2-7,TRBV29-1,NA,CSVESYYEQYF,TGCAGCGTTGAGAGCTACTACGAGCAGTACTTC
NA,TRBJ2-5,TRBV5-5,NA,CASSPKTAGAETQYF,TGTGCCAGCAGTCCAAAGACAGCCGGCGCAGAGACCCAGTACTTC
NA,TRBJ1-4,TRBV7-8,TRBD1,CASSATGVTNEKLFF,TGTGCCAGCAGCGCTACAGGGGTAACTAATGAAAAACTGTTTTTT
once,TRBJ1-2,TRBV5-1,TRBD1,CASSSGQGFSGYTF,TGCGCCAGCAGTTCGGGACAGGGCTTTAGTGGCTACACCTTC
NA,TRBJ1-1,TRBV7-9,NA,CASSFLTNFGDTEAFF,TGTGCCAGCAGCTTCTTGACCAACTTCGGGGACACTGAAGCTTTCTTT
NA,TRBJ1-4,TRBV6-5,TRBD1,CASGKQGAWEKLFF,TGTGCCAGCGGGAAACAGGGGGCCTGGGAAAAACTGTTTTTT
NA,TRBJ2-7,TRBV6-1,NA,CASSEATGTQYKGFYEQYF,TGTGCCAGCAGTGAAGCAACGGGAACGCAGTATAAAGGGTTTTACGAGCAGTACTTC
NA,TRBJ1-5,TRBV5-8,TRBD1,CASSLVGTGSNQPQHF,TGTGCCAGCAGCTTGGTGGGGACAGGGAGCAATCAGCCCCAGCATTTT
NA,TRBJ2-1,TRBV7-9,TRBD1,CASSSRTGTYGNEQFF,TGTGCCAGCAGCTCACGGACAGGAACCTATGGTAATGAGCAGTTCTTC
few,TRBJ2-1,TRBV7-2,TRBD1,CASSRGWGTGEYYEQFF,TGTGCCAGCAGCCGGGGGTGGGGGACAGGGGAGTATTATGAGCAGTTCTTC
NA,TRBJ2-7,TRBV6-5,TRBD1,CASNLGTARYEQYF,TGTGCCAGCAATCTAGGGACAGCCCGATACGAGCAGTACTTC
NA,TRBJ2-1,TRBV4-1,TRBD1,CASSRTPTGGMTLSQFF,TGCGCCAGCAGCCGAACCCCGACAGGGGGGATGACTCTCTCGCAGTTCTTC
NA,TRBJ2-3,TRBV5-4,NA,CASSLGGPRDTQYF,TGTGCCAGCAGCTTGGGAGGCCCTAGAGATACGCAGTATTTT
NA,TRBJ2-1,TRBV3-1/TRBV3-2,NA,CASRESSYNEQFF,TGTGCCAGCCGGGAAAGCTCCTACAATGAGCAGTTCTTC
NA,TRBJ2-2,TRBV21-1,NA,CASIPTTGTSGVHTGELFF,TGTGCCAGCATCCCCACCACCGGGACTAGCGGGGTTCACACCGGGGAGCTGTTTTTT
NA,TRBJ1-1,TRBV19,TRBD1,CASSITGQGSEAFF,TGTGCCAGTAGTATTACAGGACAGGGATCTGAAGCTTTCTTT
NA,TRBJ2-1,TRBV2,TRBD2,CASKAGGSIGEQFF,TGTGCCAGCAAGGCGGGGGGTTCGATCGGTGAGCAGTTCTTC
NA,TRBJ2-5,TRBV29-1,NA,CSVTSSRGTQYF,TGCAGCGTCACTAGCAGCAGAGGGACCCAGTACTTC
NA,TRBJ1-1,TRBV10-2,NA,CASGAPRAFF,TGCGCCAGCGGGGCGCCTCGGGCTTTCTTT
NA,TRBJ1-1,TRBV5-1,NA,CASRRVSTEAFF,TGCGCCAGCCGGAGGGTGAGCACTGAAGCTTTCTTT
once,TRBJ2-7,TRBV11-3,NA,CASSPGYGEQYF,TGTGCCAGCAGCCCAGGGTATGGGGAGCAGTACTTC
NA,TRBJ1-2,TRBV30,TRBD1,CAWSDVRSFPGQGAGYTF,TGTGCCTGGAGCGATGTCCGAAGTTTTCCGGGACAGGGGGCGGGCTACACCTTC
few,TRBJ2-2,TRBV6-1,NA,CASIESGVTGELFF,TGTGCCAGCATTGAATCAGGGGTGACCGGGGAGCTGTTTTTT
NA,TRBJ2-3,TRBV5-1,TRBD1,CASSPGTGADTQYF,TGCGCCAGCAGCCCCGGGACAGGGGCAGATACGCAGTATTTT
NA,TRBJ2-5,TRBV5-1,TRBD2,CASFREGETQYF,TGCGCCAGCTTTCGGGAGGGAGAGACCCAGTACTTC
NA,TRBJ2-3,TRBV6-8,TRBD2,CASSYRHGGGHGTDTQYF,TGTGCCAGCAGCTACCGCCATGGCGGGGGGCATGGCACAGATACGCAGTATTTT
NA,TRBJ2-7,TRBV21-1,NA,CASRPNPRDRYF,TGTGCCAGCAGACCCAACCCGAGGGATAGGTACTTC
once,TRBJ1-1,TRBV10-3,NA,CAISESTGGNTEAFF,TGTGCCATCAGTGAGTCGACTGGGGGCAACACTGAAGCTTTCTTT
NA,TRBJ2-1,TRBV5-4,NA,CASSPNRGGEQFF,TGTGCCAGCAGCCCAAACAGGGGAGGAGAGCAGTTCTTC
NA,TRBJ2-6,TRBV6-6,TRBD1,CASSSTGPGANVLTF,TGTGCCAGCAGTTCGACAGGGCCTGGGGCCAACGTCCTGACTTTC
NA,TRBJ2-3,TRBV12-3/TRBV12-4,TRBD1,CASKPSTGNTQYF,TGTGCCAGCAAACCTTCGACAGGGAATACGCAGTATTTT
once,TRBJ1-1,TRBV3-1/TRBV3-2,NA,CASSQVTRNTEAFF,TGTGCCAGCAGCCAAGTAACAAGGAACACTGAAGCTTTCTTT
NA,TRBJ2-1,TRBV5-1,NA,CASSLYAGTIKKYNEQFF,TGCGCCAGCAGCTTGTACGCGGGGACCATTAAAAAATACAATGAGCAGTTCTTC
few,TRBJ1-1,TRBV5-5,NA,CASSQGGNTEAFF,TGTGCCAGCAGCCAAGGGGGGAACACTGAAGCTTTCTTT
NA,TRBJ2-3,TRBV9,NA,CASSATGDTQYF,TGTGCCAGCAGCGCAACAGGCGATACGCAGTATTTT
NA,TRBJ1-2,TRBV5-1,TRBD1,CASSSQGVFNYGYTF,TGCGCCAGCAGCTCACAGGGGGTCTTTAACTATGGCTACACCTTC
once,TRBJ2-1,TRBV14,TRBD2,CASSHRGLAGGNNEQFF,TGTGCCAGCAGCCACAGGGGACTAGCGGGGGGGAACAATGAGCAGTTCTTC
few,TRBJ1-6,TRBV5-1,NA,CASSFRDKSSPLHF,TGCGCCAGCAGCTTCCGGGACAAGTCCTCACCCCTCCACTTT
NA,TRBJ1-5,TRBV28,TRBD1,CASSSTGGGKSNQPQHF,TGTGCCAGCAGTTCAACAGGGGGCGGGAAGAGCAATCAGCCCCAGCATTTT